Here is one T cell receptor beta chain with its context. The antigen is undetermined. This sample was included in a study of cytomegalovirus exposure and HLA in healthy donors. Study-level background: Inside one of the first data releases sat 85 million or so unique TCRs taken from HLA-typed donors.

CDR1 and CDR2 (germline): LNHDA, SQIVND (reference sequence). CDR3 length equals 14 residues. Losses at the gene ends were 5 bases for V and 7 bases for J; bases not matched to a gene: 4. Whole-study results and caveats: While the bulk of TCR sequences proved rare, some public TCRs turned up in many donors. CMV serostatus was the sole immune exposure information available. Productive status was seen about 87% or about 30% of the time for most TCR beta V segments in an earlier analysis.

Primers included in the PCR were 60 Vbeta and 13 Jbeta primers. Produced via immunoSEQ multiplex PCR; TCRdb's table is partial and in-frame only. Here the sample spans 55,000 or so clones, around four fifths being singletons. This TCR derives from a man aged 50-59 years in good health and CMV-seronegative. The sequenced sample consisted of PBMCs. The chain joins TRBV19 to TRBJ1-4; 10 nucleotides align to TRBD1. CDR3 bases: TGTGCCAGTAGTCCGGGACAGGGGAGTGAAAAACTGTTTTTT. Protein sequence: CASSPGQGSEKLFF.